A single T cell receptor (beta chain) is shown here with its context. The sample comes from a study of blood T cell repertoires in COVID-19. Study summary: Acute and convalescent COVID-19 specimens originated in the United States, Italy and Spain. The analysed material was cDNA or gDNA that came from T cells, B-cell-depleted T cells, or PBMCs.

The ends were cut back, 4 bases at V and 1 base at J, with 13 bases in the middle. Germline assignment: CDR1 SEHNR and CDR2 FQNEAQ (reference sequence). This CDR3 contains 16 residues. Measured with immunoSEQ multiplex PCR; TCRdb has only the in-frame clones, and not every one. Here the sample spans roughly 190,000 clones, 88% being singletons. The specimen sequenced was peripheral blood. This receptor was taken from a human donor in a cohort sampled during active COVID-19. The chain combines TRBV7-9 with TRBJ2-2, with D possibly being TRBD1 (6 bases). CDR3 sequence (DNA): TGTGCCAGCAGCTCCAGACGGACAGTGAACACCGGGGAGCTGTTTTTT. This sequence encodes CASSSRRTVNTGELFF.